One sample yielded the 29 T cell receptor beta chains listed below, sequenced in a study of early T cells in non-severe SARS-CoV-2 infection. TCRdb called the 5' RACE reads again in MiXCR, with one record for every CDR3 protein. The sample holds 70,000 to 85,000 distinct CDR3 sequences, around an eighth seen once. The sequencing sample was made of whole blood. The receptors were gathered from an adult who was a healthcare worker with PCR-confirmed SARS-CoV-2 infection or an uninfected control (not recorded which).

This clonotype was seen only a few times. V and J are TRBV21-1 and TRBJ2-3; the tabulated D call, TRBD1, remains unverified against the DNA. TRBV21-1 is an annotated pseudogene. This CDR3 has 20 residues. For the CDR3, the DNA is TGTGCCAGCAGCAATTCGGGGCGGGTGGGGCTATCCCCGGCGACAGATACGCAGTATTTT. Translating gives CASSNSGRVGLSPATDTQYF.

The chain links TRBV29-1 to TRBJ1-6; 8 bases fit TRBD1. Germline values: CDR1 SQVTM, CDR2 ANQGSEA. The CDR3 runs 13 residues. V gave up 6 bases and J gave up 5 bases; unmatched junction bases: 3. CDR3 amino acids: CSVAGQDNSPLHF. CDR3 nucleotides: TGCAGCGTAGCGGGACAGGATAATTCACCCCTCCACTTT.

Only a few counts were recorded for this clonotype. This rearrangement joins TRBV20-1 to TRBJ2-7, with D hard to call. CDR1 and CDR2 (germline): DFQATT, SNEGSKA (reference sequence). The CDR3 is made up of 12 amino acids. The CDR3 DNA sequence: TGCAGATACTTAGACCTCACCTACGAGCAGTACTTC. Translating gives CRYLDLTYEQYF.

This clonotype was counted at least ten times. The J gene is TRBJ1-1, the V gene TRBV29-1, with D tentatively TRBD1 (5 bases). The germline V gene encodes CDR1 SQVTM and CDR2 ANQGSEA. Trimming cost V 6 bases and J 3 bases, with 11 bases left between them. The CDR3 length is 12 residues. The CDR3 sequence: CSVWGSDTEAFF. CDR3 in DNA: TGCAGCGTGTGGGGGTCGGACACTGAAGCTTTCTTT.

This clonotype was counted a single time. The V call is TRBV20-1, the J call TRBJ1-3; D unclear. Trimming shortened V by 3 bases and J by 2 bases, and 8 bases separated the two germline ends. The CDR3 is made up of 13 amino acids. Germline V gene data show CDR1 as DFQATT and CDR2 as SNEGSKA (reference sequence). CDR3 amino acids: CSASLTAGNTIYF. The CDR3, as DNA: TGCAGTGCTAGCCTAACCGCTGGAAACACCATATATTTT.

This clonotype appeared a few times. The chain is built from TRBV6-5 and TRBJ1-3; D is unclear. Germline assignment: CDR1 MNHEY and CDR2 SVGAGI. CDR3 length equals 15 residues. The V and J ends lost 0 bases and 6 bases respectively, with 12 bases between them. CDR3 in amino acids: CASSYSGDELNTIYF. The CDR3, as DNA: TGTGCCAGCAGTTACTCTGGGGATGAGTTAAACACCATATATTTT.

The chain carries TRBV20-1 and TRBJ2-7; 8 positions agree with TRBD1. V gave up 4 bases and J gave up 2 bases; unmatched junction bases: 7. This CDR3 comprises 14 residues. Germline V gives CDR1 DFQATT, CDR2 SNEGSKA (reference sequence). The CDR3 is CSANPDRVPYEQYF. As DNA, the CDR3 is TGCAGTGCTAACCCGGACAGGGTACCCTACGAGCAGTACTTC.

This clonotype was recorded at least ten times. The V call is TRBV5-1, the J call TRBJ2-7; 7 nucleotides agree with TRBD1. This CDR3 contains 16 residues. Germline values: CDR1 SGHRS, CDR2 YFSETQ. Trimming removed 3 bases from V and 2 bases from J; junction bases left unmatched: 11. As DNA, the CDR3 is TGCGCCAGCAGCTACCGCCCCGGGGACAGAGCCTACGAGCAGTACTTC. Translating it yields CASSYRPGDRAYEQYF.

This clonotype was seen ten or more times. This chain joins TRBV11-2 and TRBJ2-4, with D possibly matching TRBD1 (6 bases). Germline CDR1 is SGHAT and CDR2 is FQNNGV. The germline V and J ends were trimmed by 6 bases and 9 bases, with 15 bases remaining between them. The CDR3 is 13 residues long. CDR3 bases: TGTGCCAGCAGTTTTACAGGGCTTAGCATTCAGTACTTC. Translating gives CASSFTGLSIQYF.

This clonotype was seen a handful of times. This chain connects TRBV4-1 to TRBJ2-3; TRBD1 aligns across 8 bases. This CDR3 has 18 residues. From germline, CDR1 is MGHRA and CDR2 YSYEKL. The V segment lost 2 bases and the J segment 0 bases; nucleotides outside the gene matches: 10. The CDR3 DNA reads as TGCGCCAGCAGCCAAACCAGGACAGGGTTAGAGAGCACAGATACGCAGTATTTT. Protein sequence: CASSQTRTGLESTDTQYF.

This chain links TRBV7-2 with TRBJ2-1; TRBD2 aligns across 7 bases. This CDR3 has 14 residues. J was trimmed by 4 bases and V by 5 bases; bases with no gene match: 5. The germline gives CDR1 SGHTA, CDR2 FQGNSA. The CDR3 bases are TGTGCCAGCAGCGGAGCGGGAAATTACAATGAGCAGTTCTTC. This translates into CASSGAGNYNEQFF. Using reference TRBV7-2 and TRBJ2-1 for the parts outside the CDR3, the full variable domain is GAGVSQSPSNKVTEKGKDVELRCDPISGHTALYWYRQSLGQGLEFLIYFQGNSAPDKSGLPSDRFSAERTGGSVSTLTIQRTQQEDSAVYLCASSGAGNYNEQFFGPGTRLTVL.

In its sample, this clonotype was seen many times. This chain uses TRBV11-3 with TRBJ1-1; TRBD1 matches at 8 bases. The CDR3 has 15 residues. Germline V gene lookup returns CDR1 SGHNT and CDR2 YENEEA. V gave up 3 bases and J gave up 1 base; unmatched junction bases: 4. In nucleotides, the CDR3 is TGTGCCAGCAGCTTCAGGGGGCGAGGGAACACTGAAGCTTTCTTT. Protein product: CASSFRGRGNTEAFF.

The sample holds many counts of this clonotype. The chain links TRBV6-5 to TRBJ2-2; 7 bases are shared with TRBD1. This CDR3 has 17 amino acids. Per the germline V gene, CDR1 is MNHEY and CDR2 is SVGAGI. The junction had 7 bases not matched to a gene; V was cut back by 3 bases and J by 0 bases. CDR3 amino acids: CASSYAGDSANTGELFF. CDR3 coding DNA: TGTGCCAGCAGTTATGCCGGGGACAGCGCGAACACCGGGGAGCTGTTTTTT.

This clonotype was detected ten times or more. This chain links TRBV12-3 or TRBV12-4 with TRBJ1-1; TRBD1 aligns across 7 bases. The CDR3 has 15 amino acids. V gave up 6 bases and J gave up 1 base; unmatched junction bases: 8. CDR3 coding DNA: TGTGCCAGCAGACATGACCGGGACAGGAACACTGAAGCTTTCTTT. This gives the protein CASRHDRDRNTEAFF.

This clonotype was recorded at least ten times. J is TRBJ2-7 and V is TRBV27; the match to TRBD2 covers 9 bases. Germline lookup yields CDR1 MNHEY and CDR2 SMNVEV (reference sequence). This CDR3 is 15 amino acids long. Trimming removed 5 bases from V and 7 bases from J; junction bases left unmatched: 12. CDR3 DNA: TGTGCCAGCAGTCCCTCGGGACTAGCCTCTCCGGAGCAGTACTTC. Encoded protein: CASSPSGLASPEQYF.

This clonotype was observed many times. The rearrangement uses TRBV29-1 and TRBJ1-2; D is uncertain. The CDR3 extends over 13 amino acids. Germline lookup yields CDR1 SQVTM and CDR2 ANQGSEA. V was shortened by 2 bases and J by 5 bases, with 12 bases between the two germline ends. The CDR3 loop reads CSVEWAVDYGYTF. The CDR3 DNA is TGCAGCGTTGAATGGGCGGTAGATTATGGCTACACCTTC. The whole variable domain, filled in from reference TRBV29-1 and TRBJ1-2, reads SAVISQKPSRDICQRGTSLTIQCQVDSQVTMMFWYRQQPGQSLTLIATANQGSEATYESGFVIDKFPISRPNLTFSTLTVSNMSPEDSSIYLCSVEWAVDYGYTFGSGTRLTVV.

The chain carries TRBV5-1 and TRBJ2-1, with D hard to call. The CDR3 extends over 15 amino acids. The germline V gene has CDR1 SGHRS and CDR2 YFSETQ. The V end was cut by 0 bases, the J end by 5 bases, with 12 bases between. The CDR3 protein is CASSLVPGPNNEQFF. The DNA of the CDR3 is TGCGCCAGCAGCTTGGTACCGGGTCCCAACAATGAGCAGTTCTTC.

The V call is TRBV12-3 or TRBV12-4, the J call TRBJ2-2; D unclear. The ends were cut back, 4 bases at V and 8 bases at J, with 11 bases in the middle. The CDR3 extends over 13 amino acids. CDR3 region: CASSWSKGGELFF. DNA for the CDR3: TGTGCCAGCAGTTGGTCGAAAGGGGGGGAGCTGTTTTTT.

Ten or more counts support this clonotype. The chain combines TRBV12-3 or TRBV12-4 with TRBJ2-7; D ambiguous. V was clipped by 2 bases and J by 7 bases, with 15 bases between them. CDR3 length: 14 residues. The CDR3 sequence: CASSLSDPWGEQYF. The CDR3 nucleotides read TGTGCCAGCAGTTTATCGGACCCGTGGGGAGAGCAGTACTTC.

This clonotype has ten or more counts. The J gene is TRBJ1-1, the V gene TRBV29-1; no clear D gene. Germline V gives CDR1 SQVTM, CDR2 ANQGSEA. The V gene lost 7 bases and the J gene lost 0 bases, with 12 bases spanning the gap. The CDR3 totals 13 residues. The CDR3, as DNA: TGCAGCGGGAGGACGGCCATGAACACTGAAGCTTTCTTT. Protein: CSGRTAMNTEAFF.

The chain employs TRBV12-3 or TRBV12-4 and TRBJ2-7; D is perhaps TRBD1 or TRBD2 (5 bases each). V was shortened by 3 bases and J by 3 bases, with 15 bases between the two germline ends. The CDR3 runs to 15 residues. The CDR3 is CASSFSPGTIYEQYF. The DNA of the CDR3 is TGTGCCAGCAGTTTTAGTCCCGGGACGATCTACGAGCAGTACTTC.

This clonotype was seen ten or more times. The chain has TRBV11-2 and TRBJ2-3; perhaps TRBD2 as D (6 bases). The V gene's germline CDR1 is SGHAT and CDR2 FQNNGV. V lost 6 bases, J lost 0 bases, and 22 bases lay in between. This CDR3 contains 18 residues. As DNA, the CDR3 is TGTGCCAGCAGTCAATTGAGCATAGCGGAAACTAGCACAGATACGCAGTATTTT. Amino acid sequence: CASSQLSIAETSTDTQYF.

The CDR3 is CASRGVGNAGELFF. The CDR3 coding sequence is TGTGCCAGTCGAGGGGTTGGGAATGCCGGGGAGCTGTTTTTT. V is TRBV7-6 and J is TRBJ2-2; possibly TRBD1 or TRBD2 for D (5 bases each). Germline V gives CDR1 SGHVS, CDR2 FNYEAQ. The CDR3 runs to 14 residues. Trimming took off 9 bases at V and 6 bases at J, with 17 bases between the two ends.

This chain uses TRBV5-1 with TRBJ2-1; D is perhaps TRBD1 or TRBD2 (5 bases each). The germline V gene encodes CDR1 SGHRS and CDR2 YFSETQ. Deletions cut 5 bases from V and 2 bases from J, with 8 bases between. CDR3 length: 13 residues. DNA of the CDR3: TGCGCCAGCAGAAGGGACCCCTACAATGAGCAGTTCTTC. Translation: CASRRDPYNEQFF. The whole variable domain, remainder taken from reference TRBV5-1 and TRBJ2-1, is KAGVTQTPRYLIKTRGQQVTLSCSPISGHRSVSWYQQTPGQGLQFLFEYFSETQRNKGNFPGRFSGRQFSNSRSEMNVSTLELGDSALYLCASRRDPYNEQFFGPGTRLTVL.

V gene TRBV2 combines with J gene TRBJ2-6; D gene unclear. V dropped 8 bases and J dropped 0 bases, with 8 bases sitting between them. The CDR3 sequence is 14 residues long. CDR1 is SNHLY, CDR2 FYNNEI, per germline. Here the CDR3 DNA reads TGTGCCAGCTGCCAGAACTCTGGGGCCAACGTCCTGACTTTC. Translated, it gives CASCQNSGANVLTF.

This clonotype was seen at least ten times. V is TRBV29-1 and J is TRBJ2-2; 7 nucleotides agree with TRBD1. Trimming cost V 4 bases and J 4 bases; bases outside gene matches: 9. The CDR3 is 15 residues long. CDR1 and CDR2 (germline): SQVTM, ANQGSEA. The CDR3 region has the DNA TGCAGCGTTGCCCACAAGACAGGGCCCACCGGGGAGCTGTTTTTT. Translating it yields CSVAHKTGPTGELFF.

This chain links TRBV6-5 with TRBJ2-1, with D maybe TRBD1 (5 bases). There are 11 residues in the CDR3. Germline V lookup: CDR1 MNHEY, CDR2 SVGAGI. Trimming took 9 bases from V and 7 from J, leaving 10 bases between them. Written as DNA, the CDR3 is TGTGCCAGTAAACAGGAGAATGAGCAGTTCTTC. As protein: CASKQENEQFF.

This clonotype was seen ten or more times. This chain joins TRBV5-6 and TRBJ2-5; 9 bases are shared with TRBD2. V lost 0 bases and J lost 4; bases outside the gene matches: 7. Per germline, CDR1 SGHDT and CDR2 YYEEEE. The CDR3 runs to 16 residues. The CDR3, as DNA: TGTGCCAGCAGCTTGGGGGCTAGCGGGATCCGAGAGACCCAGTACTTC. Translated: CASSLGASGIRETQYF. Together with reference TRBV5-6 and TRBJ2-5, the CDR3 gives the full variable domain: DAGVTQSPTHLIKTRGQQVTLRCSPKSGHDTVSWYQQALGQGPQFIFQYYEEEERQRGNFPDRFSGHQFPNYSSELNVNALLLGDSALYLCASSLGASGIRETQYFGPGTRLLVL.

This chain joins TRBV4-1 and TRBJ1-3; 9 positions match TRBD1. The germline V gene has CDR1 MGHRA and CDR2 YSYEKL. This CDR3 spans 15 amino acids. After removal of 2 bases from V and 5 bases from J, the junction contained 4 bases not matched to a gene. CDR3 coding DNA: TGCGCCAGCAGCCAAACGGGACAGGGAAGAAACACCATATATTTT. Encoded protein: CASSQTGQGRNTIYF.